This T cell receptor beta chain was found in a study of OX40 agonist ivuxolimab in advanced cancers. Study as a whole: The treatment was a fully human IgG2 OX40 agonist, ivuxolimab. Participants could have had prior anti-PD-1, anti-PD-L1 or anti-CTLA-4 therapy, and around 40% had some. Study observations and caveats: More expanded clones were seen, on average, in CD8+ T cells than in CD4+. Partial responders dosed at 0.1-3.0 mg/kg displayed clonal expansion ranking among the lowest.

Assay: immunoSEQ multiplex PCR; the TCRdb copy retains only in-frame clones and omits some. This table has about 79,000 clones, about 90% appearing once. The CDR3 is 16 amino acids. CDR1 is SGDLS and CDR2 is YYNGEE in the germline V gene. The junction had 7 bases not matched to a gene; V was cut back by 1 base and J by 6 bases. This clone was counted a single time. Its antigen is undetermined. The source was CD4+ or CD8+ T cells sorted from blood, collected in a trial of the OX40 agonist ivuxolimab. The J gene is TRBJ1-1, the V gene TRBV9, with 12 nucleotides matching TRBD1. This TCR came from an adult with an advanced solid tumor such as melanoma, head and neck, liver or kidney cancer. CDR3 sequence: CASSVPGTGGFPEAFF. CDR3 DNA sequence: TGTGCCAGCAGCGTACCAGGGACAGGGGGCTTCCCTGAAGCTTTCTTT.